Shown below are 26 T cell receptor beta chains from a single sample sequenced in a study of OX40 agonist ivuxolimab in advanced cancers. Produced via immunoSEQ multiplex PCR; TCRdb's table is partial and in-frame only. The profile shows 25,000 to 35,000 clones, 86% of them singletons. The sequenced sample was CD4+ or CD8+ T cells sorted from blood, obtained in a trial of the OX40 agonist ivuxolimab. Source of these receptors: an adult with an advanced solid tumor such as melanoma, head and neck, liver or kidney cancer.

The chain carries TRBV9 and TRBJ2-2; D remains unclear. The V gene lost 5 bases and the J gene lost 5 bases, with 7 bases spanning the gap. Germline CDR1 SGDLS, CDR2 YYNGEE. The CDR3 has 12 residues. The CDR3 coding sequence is TGTGCCAGCAGGAAAGATACCGGGGAGCTGTTTTTT. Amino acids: CASRKDTGELFF.

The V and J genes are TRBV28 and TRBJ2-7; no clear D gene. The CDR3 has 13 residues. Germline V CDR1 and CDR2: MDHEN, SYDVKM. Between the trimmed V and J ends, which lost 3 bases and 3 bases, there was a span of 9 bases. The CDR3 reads CASSLGRRYEQYF. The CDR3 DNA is TGTGCCAGCAGTTTGGGCAGGCGCTACGAGCAGTACTTC.

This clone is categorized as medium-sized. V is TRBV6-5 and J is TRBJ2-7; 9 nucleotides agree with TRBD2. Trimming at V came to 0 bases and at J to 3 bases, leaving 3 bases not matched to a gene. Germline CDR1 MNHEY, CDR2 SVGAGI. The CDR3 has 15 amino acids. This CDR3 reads CASSYSAGGDYEQYF. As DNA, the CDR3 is TGTGCCAGCAGTTACTCTGCGGGAGGGGACTACGAGCAGTACTTC.

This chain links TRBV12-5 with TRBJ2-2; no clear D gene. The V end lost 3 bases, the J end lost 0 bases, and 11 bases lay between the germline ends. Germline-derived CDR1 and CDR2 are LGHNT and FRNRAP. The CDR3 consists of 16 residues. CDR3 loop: CASGFLVRTNTGELFF. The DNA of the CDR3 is TGTGCTAGTGGTTTTCTGGTGAGGACGAACACCGGGGAGCTGTTTTTT.

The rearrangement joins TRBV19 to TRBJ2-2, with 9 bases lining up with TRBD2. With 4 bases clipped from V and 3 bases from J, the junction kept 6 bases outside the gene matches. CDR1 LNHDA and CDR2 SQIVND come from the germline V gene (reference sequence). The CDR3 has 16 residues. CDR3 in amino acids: CASSSPAGGHTGELFF. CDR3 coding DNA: TGTGCCAGTAGTAGTCCAGCGGGAGGTCACACCGGGGAGCTGTTTTTT.

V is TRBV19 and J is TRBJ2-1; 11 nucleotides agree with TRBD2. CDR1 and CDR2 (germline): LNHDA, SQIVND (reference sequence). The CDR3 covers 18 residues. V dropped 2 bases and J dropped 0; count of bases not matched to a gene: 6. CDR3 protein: CASSIRLAGTGSYNEQFF. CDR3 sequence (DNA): TGTGCCAGTAGTATACGACTAGCGGGGACAGGCTCCTACAATGAGCAGTTCTTC.

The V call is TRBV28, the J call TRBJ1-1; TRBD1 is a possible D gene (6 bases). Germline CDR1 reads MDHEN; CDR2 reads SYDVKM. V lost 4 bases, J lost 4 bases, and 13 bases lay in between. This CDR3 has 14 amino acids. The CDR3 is CASSYPGEGTEAFF. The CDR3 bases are TGTGCCAGCAGTTACCCAGGGGAGGGCACTGAAGCTTTCTTT.

In DNA, the CDR3 is TGTGCCAGCAGTCTCCTCCTGATTGAAAGCAATCAGCCCCAGCATTTT. Its protein product is CASSLLLIESNQPQHF. The chain uses TRBV28 and TRBJ1-5; D call uncertain. This CDR3 has 16 residues. V lost 5 bases, J lost 1 base, and 15 bases lay in between. CDR1 and CDR2 (germline): MDHEN, SYDVKM.

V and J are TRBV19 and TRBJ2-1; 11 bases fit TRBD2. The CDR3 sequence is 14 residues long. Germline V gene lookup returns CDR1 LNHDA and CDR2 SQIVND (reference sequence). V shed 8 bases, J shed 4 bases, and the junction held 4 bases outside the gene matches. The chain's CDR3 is CASALAGVYNEQFF. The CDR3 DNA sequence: TGTGCCAGTGCACTAGCGGGGGTGTACAATGAGCAGTTCTTC.

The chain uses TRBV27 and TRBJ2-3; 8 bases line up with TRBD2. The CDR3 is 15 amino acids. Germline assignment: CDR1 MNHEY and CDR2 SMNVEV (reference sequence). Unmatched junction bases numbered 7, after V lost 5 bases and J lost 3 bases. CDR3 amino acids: CASSAGGRTTDTQYF. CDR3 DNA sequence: TGTGCCAGCAGTGCGGGAGGAAGAACTACAGATACGCAGTATTTT.

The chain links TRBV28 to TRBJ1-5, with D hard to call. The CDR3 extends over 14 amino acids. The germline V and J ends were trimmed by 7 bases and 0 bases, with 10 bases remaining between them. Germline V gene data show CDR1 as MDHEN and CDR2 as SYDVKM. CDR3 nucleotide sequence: TGTGCCAGCAACACGGGTTATAGCAATCAGCCCCAGCATTTT. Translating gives CASNTGYSNQPQHF.

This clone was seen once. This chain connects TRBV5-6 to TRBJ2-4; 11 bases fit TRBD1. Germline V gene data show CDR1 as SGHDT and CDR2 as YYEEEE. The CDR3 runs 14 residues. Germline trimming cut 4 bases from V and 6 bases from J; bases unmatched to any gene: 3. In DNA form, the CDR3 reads TGTGCCAGCAGCGGGGGACAGGGGGGAAACATTCAGTACTTC. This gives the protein CASSGGQGGNIQYF.

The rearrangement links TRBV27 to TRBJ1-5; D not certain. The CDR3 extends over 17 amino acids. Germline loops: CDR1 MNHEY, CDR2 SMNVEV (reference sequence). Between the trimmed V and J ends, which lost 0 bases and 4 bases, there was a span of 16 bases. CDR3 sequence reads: CASSLSRRGLGNQPQHF. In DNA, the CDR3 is TGTGCCAGCAGTTTATCGAGGCGCGGTCTTGGGAATCAGCCCCAGCATTTT.

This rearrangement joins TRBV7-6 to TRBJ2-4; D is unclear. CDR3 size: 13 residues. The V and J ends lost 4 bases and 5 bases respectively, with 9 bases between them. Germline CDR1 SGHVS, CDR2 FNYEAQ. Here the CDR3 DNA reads TGTGCCAGCAGCTCAGTGGCAGAAAACATTCAGTACTTC. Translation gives CASSSVAENIQYF.

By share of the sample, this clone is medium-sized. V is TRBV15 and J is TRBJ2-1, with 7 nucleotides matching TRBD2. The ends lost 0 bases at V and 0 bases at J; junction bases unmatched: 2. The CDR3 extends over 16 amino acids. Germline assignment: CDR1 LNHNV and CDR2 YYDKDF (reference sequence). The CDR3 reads CATSRDGGGSYNEQFF. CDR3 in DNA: TGTGCCACCAGCAGAGATGGGGGGGGCTCCTACAATGAGCAGTTCTTC.

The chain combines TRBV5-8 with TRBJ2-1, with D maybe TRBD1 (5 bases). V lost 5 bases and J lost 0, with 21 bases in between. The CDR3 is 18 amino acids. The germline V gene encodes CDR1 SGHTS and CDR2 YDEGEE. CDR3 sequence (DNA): TGTGCCAGCAGACGACAGACAAATAGGTTGGACTCCTACAATGAGCAGTTCTTC. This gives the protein CASRRQTNRLDSYNEQFF.

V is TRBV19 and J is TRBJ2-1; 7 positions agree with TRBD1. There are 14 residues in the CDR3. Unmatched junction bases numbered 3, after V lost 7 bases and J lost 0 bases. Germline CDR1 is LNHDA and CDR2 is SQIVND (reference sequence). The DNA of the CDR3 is TGTGCCAGTATCGCAGGGGGCTCCTACAATGAGCAGTTCTTC. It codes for CASIAGGSYNEQFF.

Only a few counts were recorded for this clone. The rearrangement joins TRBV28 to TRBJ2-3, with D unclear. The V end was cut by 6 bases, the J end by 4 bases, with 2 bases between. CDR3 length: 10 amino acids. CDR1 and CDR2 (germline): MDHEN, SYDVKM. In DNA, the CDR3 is TGTGCCAGCAGCGCAGATACGCAGTATTTT. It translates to CASSADTQYF.

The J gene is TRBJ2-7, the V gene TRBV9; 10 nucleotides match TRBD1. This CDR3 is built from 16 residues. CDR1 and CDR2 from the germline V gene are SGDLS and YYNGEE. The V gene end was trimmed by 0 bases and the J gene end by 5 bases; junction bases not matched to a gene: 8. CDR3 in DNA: TGTGCCAGCAGCGTAGCTCGACAGGGGGCGCTTGACGAGCAGTACTTC. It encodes CASSVARQGALDEQYF. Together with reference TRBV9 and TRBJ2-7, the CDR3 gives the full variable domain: DSGVTQTPKHLITATGQRVTLRCSPRSGDLSVYWYQQSLDQGLQFLIQYYNGEERAKGNILERFSAQQFPDLHSELNLSSLELGDSALYFCASSVARQGALDEQYFGPGTRLTVT.

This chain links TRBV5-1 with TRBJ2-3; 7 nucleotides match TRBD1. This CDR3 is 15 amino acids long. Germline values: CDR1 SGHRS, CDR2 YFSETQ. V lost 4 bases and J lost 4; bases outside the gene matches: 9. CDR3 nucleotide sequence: TGCGCCAGCAGCCATACAGGGGTTCCCCCAGATACGCAGTATTTT. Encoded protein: CASSHTGVPPDTQYF.

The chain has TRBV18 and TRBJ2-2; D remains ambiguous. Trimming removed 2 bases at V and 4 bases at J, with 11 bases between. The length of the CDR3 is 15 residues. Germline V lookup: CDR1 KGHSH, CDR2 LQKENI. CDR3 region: CASSPLQDPTGELFF. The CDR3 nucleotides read TGTGCCAGCTCACCATTGCAGGACCCCACCGGGGAGCTGTTTTTT.

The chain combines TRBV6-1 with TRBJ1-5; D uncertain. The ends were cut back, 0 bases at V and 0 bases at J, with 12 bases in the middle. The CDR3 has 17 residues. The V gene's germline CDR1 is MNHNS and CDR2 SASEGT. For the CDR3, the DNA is TGTGCCAGCAGTGAAGCTGGCTTTTTCATTAGCAATCAGCCCCAGCATTTT. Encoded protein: CASSEAGFFISNQPQHF.

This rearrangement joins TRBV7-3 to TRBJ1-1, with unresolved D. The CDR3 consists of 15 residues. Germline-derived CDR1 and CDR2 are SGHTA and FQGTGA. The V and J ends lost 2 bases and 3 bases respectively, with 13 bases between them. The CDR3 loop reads CASSLDPGQDTEAFF. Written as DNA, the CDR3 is TGTGCCAGCAGCTTAGATCCGGGTCAGGACACTGAAGCTTTCTTT. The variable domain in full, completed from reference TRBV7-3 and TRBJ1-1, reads GAGVSQTPSNKVTEKGKYVELRCDPISGHTALYWYRQSLGQGPEFLIYFQGTGAADDSGLPNDRFFAVRPEGSVSTLKIQRTERGDSAVYLCASSLDPGQDTEAFFGQGTRLTVV.

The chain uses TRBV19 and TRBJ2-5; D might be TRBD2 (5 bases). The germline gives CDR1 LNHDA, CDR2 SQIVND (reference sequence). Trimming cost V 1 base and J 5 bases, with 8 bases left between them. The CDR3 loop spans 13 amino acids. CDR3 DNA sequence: TGTGCCAGTAGTATAGTTCCGGGGGAGACCCAGTACTTC. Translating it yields CASSIVPGETQYF.

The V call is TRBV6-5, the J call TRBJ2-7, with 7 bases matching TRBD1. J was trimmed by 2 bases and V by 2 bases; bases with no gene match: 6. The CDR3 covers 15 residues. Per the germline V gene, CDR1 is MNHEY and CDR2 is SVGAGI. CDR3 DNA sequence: TGTGCCAGCAGTTACGGACCTACAGGGGCCTACGAGCAGTACTTC. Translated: CASSYGPTGAYEQYF.

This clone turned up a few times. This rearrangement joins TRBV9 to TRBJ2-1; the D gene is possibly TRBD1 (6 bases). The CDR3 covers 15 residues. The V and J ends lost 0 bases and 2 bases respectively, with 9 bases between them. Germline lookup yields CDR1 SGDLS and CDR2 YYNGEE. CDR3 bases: TGTGCCAGCAGCGTAGAGGGACAAGCCTACAATGAGCAGTTCTTC. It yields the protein CASSVEGQAYNEQFF. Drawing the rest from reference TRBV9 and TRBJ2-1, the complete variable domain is DSGVTQTPKHLITATGQRVTLRCSPRSGDLSVYWYQQSLDQGLQFLIQYYNGEERAKGNILERFSAQQFPDLHSELNLSSLELGDSALYFCASSVEGQAYNEQFFGPGTRLTVL.